This T cell receptor (beta chain) is from a study of cytotoxic CD8 clonotypes in ibrutinib-treated CLL (dated by TCRdb to 2020 to 2023). As for the study more broadly: The cohort included around 15 treatment-naive and ten to twelve relapsed/refractory patients; around 18 were IGHV unmutated. Responses were partial in roughly 24 patients and complete in 2; after median approximately 69 months follow-up, around 14 stayed in remission and roughly twelve progressed. Response samples were taken after a median of roughly eleven months on treatment, ranging from about 6 to 36 months. An average of around 250,000 productive templates and tens of thousands of productive rearrangements was obtained per sample. Of the 70 to 100 people in the trial, about two dozen had longitudinal samples available. Cryopreserved peripheral blood mononuclear cells were obtained prior to treatment, at the time of response, and at either disease progression or sustained remission. Patients were still on ibrutinib when every remission and progressive disease sample was collected. The paper's findings and limits, for the study overall: Baseline clonality exceeded that of age-matched healthy donors and correlated strongly with circulating CD8+ T-cell counts. An increase in clonality was observed at ibrutinib response, with clonality remaining stable during sustained remission and falling back toward baseline at progression. Lymph node repertoires were not examined, and the timing of sampling was not matched between patients in sustained remission and those whose disease progressed. Public clonotypes were rare and either contracted or stayed stable during treatment, and the rise in clonality at ibrutinib response reflected the expansion of private clonotypes.

On a MiSeq, deep resolution sequencing aimed for a depth between 1 in 1 million and 1 in 200,000 T cells, with each clonotype covered approximately 9.2x on average. The immunoSEQ hsTCRB Kit was used to generate TCR beta libraries. The published analysis was carried out like this. Data were analyzed with ImmunoSEQ Data Assistant and ImmunoSEQ Analyzer, with V, D and J genes assigned per IMGT definitions. Clonality, with values ranging from 0 to 1, was calculated as one minus the normalized Shannon entropy of productive rearrangement frequencies. Only overrepresented clonotypes making up at least 0.05% of the repertoire of each patient were included in the public clonotype analysis. Fewer than 15 age-matched healthy donor repertoires from immuneACCESS served as clonality controls. What TCRdb holds here is the immuneACCESS table cut down to in-frame rearrangements. Part of the clones is not present; checked against another copy, under half of the missing clones reflect an unresolved V gene, and the others are unexplained. V, J and clone size are those of that table, while D and trimming were read from the DNA. The sample table shows under 200,000 clones, and approximately 77% are seen once. The ten largest clones represent around 2.1% of the sample.

Taken with the paper, the label for time point translates to: approximately 11 months on ibrutinib. For TCR beta library preparation, 1.5 to 2 micrograms of genomic DNA were isolated from cryopreserved PBMCs. Longitudinal blood samples from CLL patients on ibrutinib monotherapy underwent high-throughput TCR beta sequencing. The patients took part in an open-label, single-center phase 2 trial of ibrutinib monotherapy. The table lists this clone with a count of one. Its antigen specificity is not known. Base qualities are not provided; no much larger clone lies one nucleotide away. V is clipped by 2 bases and J by 0 bases, and the sequence between their germline boundaries is 11 bases long. The CDR3 measures 15 amino acids from cysteine to phenylalanine. CDR3 DNA only is kept here, 45 bases in frame from base 1. From a lookup of the germline V gene (reference sequence), CDR1 and CDR2 are SGHNT and YYREEE.

The chain links TRBV5-4 with TRBJ1-1; no D gene is confidently identified. The TCR sequence derives from a human donor with chronic lymphocytic leukemia. Sample: PBMCs, taken after 12 months of ibrutinib treatment. The CDR3 protein sequence reads: CASSFFSSMNTEAFF. The DNA sequence is as follows: TGTGCCAGCAGCTTTTTCAGTTCAATGAACACTGAAGCTTTCTTT.